This record looks at one T cell receptor (beta chain) sequence and its context. Its recognized antigen is unknown. Base qualities are not provided; no much larger clone lies one nucleotide away. The collaborating institutions used their own protocols to collect whole blood in K2EDTA tubes. For TCRbeta analysis, collaborator samples were shipped as frozen whole blood, as isolated PBMCs, or as DNA extracted from either sample type. V was cut back by 0 bases and J by 8 bases, leaving a gap of 18 bases between them. The CDR3 starts with the cysteine, ends with the phenylalanine, and has 16 residues. The retained sequence is limited to the CDR3, 48 bases, with the frame set at the first base. CDR1 and CDR2 are read off the germline V gene (reference sequence) as LNHDA and SQIVND. TCRbeta CDR3 regions were amplified from genomic DNA by means of the immunoSEQ Assay, a bias-controlled multiplex PCR. The published analysis was carried out like this. Nucleated cell counts per sample were estimated from amplification of reference gene primers within the assay. To quantify the absolute abundance of each unique TCRbeta CDR3 rearrangement, sequence reads were collapsed and filtered. For each sample, productive Simpson clonality was calculated by taking the square root of Simpson's diversity index across productive rearrangements. Entries here come from immuneACCESS through TCRdb and include only in-frame sequences with V and J called. Some clones fail to appear in such tables; in the studies checked, an unresolved V gene covers under half of the shortfall, and the cause of the remainder is unknown. V and J calls and clone size come straight from that table; D and trimming were deduced from the DNA. Recorded for this sample are tens of thousands of clones; 84% of them occurred a single time. Clones ranked in the top ten supply around 30% of the sample.

The entry originates in a study of blood T cell repertoires in COVID-19 (dated by TCRdb to the early 2020s). Looking at the study overall: The collaborator samples originated in the United States, Italy and Spain and spanned the acute and convalescent phases of COVID-19. The material from the prospective study consisted of cDNA or gDNA derived from T cells, B-cell-depleted T cells, or PBMCs. The dataset comprised deeply sampled blood TCRbeta repertoires from subjects exposed to, actively infected with, or recovered from COVID-19. The repertoires were released in a freely available public database intended as a resource for research on the immune response to SARS-CoV-2. The samples were drawn from the first 160 participants of the ongoing ImmuneRACE study and from 1,254 subjects provided by 6 global collaborators. Sample metadata almost always included a de-identified subject ID, COVID-19 status, age in years and sex. Where HLA class I and class II types were available, the types were taken from metadata supplied by the sample provider, not from assay-based typing.

Beyond this particular receptor, the publication reports: The amount of clinical and demographic metadata varied by source and participant and was provided uncurated.

Sequenced input: peripheral blood. Recombination connected TRBV19 to TRBJ2-3, with TRBD2 tentatively as D gene (5 bases match). This TCR derives from a human donor in a cohort sampled during active COVID-19. The DNA sequence follows: TGTGCCAGTAGTATAGACTGGAGGCCCTTGGCCGGTACGCAGTATTTT. Its protein reads: CASSIDWRPLAGTQYF.